This T cell receptor beta chain came from a study of a mutant IDH1 vaccine in newly diagnosed glioma. About the research overall: The vaccination schedule gave patients eight doses in weeks 1, 3, 5, 7, 11, 15, 19 and 23. Earlier therapy was either radiotherapy, temozolomide, or both, and most got both. Study outcomes and limitations: Changes in the top peripheral T cell clonotypes seemingly had no bearing on pseudoprogression.

The repertoire was sequenced with immunoSEQ multiplex PCR; TCRdb's copy has only in-frame clones and lacks some. Of 25,000 to 30,000 clones detected, 70% to 90% appear once; the ten largest clones hold over 15%. Trimming removed 4 bases at V and 2 bases at J, with 15 bases between. Looked up from germline, CDR1 is SQVTM and CDR2 is ANQGSEA. This CDR3 has 14 amino acids. Details on this clone: Its antigen is not identified.

Time point noted: week 5, during vaccination. Each dose delivered 300 ug of mutant IDH1 20-mer peptide subcutaneously with imiquimod. Tumors from donors were new WHO grade 3 or 4 IDH1-mutant astrocytomas with ATRX loss. The rearrangement links TRBV29-1 to TRBJ2-7; D gene ambiguous. This receptor was taken from a man aged 18-30 years with glioma. The material was PBMCs, obtained from a glioma patient whose treatment included an IDH1 peptide vaccine. The CDR3 bases are TGCAGCGTTGTCGTCGGGTACGAAACCTACGAGCAGTACTTC. It is translated as CSVVVGYETYEQYF.